These 29 T cell receptor beta chains were sequenced from one sample in a study of blood T cell repertoires in COVID-19. Sequencing was performed with immunoSEQ multiplex PCR; in TCRdb, only in-frame clones are kept and a portion is missing. The repertoire holds 300,000 or so clones, with approximately 86% as singletons. The specimen sequenced was PBMCs or T cells enriched from blood (not recorded which). The receptors come from a woman in her thirties or forties with acute COVID-19.

This chain joins TRBV6-2 or TRBV6-3 and TRBJ1-6; possibly TRBD1 for D (6 bases). V dropped 5 bases and J dropped 0 bases, with 8 bases sitting between them. The length of the CDR3 is 15 residues. CDR1 and CDR2 (germline): MNHEY, SVGEGT. Here the CDR3 DNA reads TGTGCCAGCAGTCAGGACAGCTCCTATAATTCACCCCTCCACTTT. Its translation is CASSQDSSYNSPLHF.

This clone was seen a single time. This chain uses TRBV5-8 with TRBJ1-4, with D uncertain. From germline, CDR1 is SGHTS and CDR2 YDEGEE. V was trimmed by 0 bases and J by 0 bases, leaving 6 bases between them. The CDR3 consists of 15 residues. CDR3 sequence: CASSLGVTTNEKLFF. The DNA of the CDR3 is TGTGCCAGCAGCTTGGGTGTCACAACTAATGAAAAACTGTTTTTT.

The chain employs TRBV28 and TRBJ2-4, with 7 bases aligning to TRBD1. CDR1 and CDR2 (germline): MDHEN, SYDVKM. The CDR3 is 16 amino acids. Trimming cost V 6 bases and J 0 bases; bases outside gene matches: 8. The CDR3 here is CASSPGQERAKNIQYF. CDR3 in DNA: TGTGCCAGCAGCCCCGGACAGGAACGAGCCAAAAACATTCAGTACTTC.

The chain couples TRBV3-1 (or the pseudogene TRBV3-2) to TRBJ2-3, with a tentative D call TRBD1 (5 bases). The CDR3 totals 14 residues. The V gene's germline CDR1 is LGHDT and CDR2 YNNKEL (reference sequence). Between the trimmed V and J ends, which lost 4 bases and 0 bases, there was a span of 8 bases. The CDR3 here is CASSRRQSTDTQYF. In DNA form, the CDR3 reads TGTGCCAGCAGCCGCCGACAGAGCACAGATACGCAGTATTTT.

This rearrangement joins TRBV7-6 to TRBJ1-1, with D possibly being TRBD1 (5 bases). The CDR3 totals 15 residues. Germline CDR1 SGHVS, CDR2 FNYEAQ. The V end lost 4 bases, the J end lost 1 base, and 13 bases lay between the germline ends. The DNA for the CDR3 is TGTGCCAGCAGCTGGGGGGATTCGGCGAACACTGAAGCTTTCTTT. It translates to CASSWGDSANTEAFF.

V gene TRBV23-1 combines with J gene TRBJ2-2; 8 nucleotides agree with TRBD1. TRBV23-1 is classed as an ORF, of uncertain function. The CDR3 extends over 20 amino acids. The V segment lost 0 bases and the J segment 3 bases; nucleotides outside the gene matches: 15. CDR3 in DNA: TGCGCCAGCAGTCAATCGAGGCCCGCGACAGGGGCATTATACACCGGGGAGCTGTTTTTT. This sequence encodes CASSQSRPATGALYTGELFF.

The count of this clone is one. V is TRBV27 and J is TRBJ1-5, with D tentatively TRBD1 (5 bases). The CDR3 runs 19 residues. The germline V and J ends were trimmed by 2 bases and 1 base, with 21 bases remaining between them. Germline values: CDR1 MNHEY, CDR2 SMNVEV (reference sequence). The CDR3 DNA reads TGTGCCAGCAGTTTAAACCCTCCAGGGAATGTCTGGAGCAATCAGCCCCAGCATTTT. The encoded protein is CASSLNPPGNVWSNQPQHF.

The chain links TRBV11-3 to TRBJ2-3, with a possible D match to TRBD2 (5 bases). Germline V CDR1 and CDR2: SGHNT, YENEEA. The CDR3 covers 15 residues. V was clipped by 2 bases and J by 5 bases, with 14 bases between them. The CDR3, as DNA: TGTGCCAGCAGCTTAAGCTCTTTTCGGGGAGATACGCAGTATTTT. Protein product: CASSLSSFRGDTQYF.

V is TRBV19 and J is TRBJ2-7; a weak D match, TRBD1 (6 bases). CDR3 length equals 14 residues. V gave up 4 bases and J gave up 0 bases, with 10 bases separating them. CDR1 and CDR2 (germline): LNHDA, SQIVND (reference sequence). This chain's CDR3 is CASSKRDNSYEQYF. The DNA for the CDR3 is TGTGCCAGTAGTAAACGGGACAACTCCTACGAGCAGTACTTC.

In this sample, this clone turned up once. V is TRBV6-2 or TRBV6-3 and J is TRBJ2-1, with 7 bases lining up with TRBD2. The ends lost 2 bases at V and 6 bases at J; junction bases unmatched: 1. The CDR3 is 13 amino acids. Germline assignment: CDR1 MNHEY and CDR2 SVGEGT. The CDR3 DNA follows: TGTGCCAGCAGTTACGGGGGGGGCAATGAGCAGTTCTTC. It encodes CASSYGGGNEQFF.

CDR3 sequence: CASSPGGAGTEAFF. In DNA, the CDR3 is TGTGCCAGCAGCCCCGGGGGGGCTGGAACTGAAGCTTTCTTT. The chain employs TRBV11-2 and TRBJ1-1, with D possibly matching TRBD1 (6 bases). The CDR3 runs to 14 residues. Trimming shortened V by 5 bases and J by 5 bases, and 15 bases separated the two germline ends. The germline gives CDR1 SGHAT, CDR2 FQNNGV.

This chain uses TRBV23-1 with TRBJ1-2, with D possibly TRBD1 on 5 matching bases. TRBV23-1 carries the ORF label, with uncertain function. V dropped 7 bases and J dropped 4 bases, with 13 bases sitting between them. The CDR3 contains 13 residues. Here the CDR3 DNA reads TGCGCCAGCACCGCGGGGGTGTTCTATGGCTACACCTTC. Translated: CASTAGVFYGYTF.

The chain has TRBV3-1 (or the pseudogene TRBV3-2) and TRBJ1-2, with 7 bases aligning to TRBD1. CDR1 is LGHDT and CDR2 is YNNKEL in the germline V gene (reference sequence). The trim removed 5 bases at V and 8 bases at J, leaving 11 bases unmatched. There are 14 residues in the CDR3. The DNA of the CDR3 is TGTGCCAGCAGCGCTAATGCACAGGGGTGGGGCTACACCTTC. Protein sequence: CASSANAQGWGYTF.

V and J are TRBV7-9 and TRBJ1-1; TRBD1 aligns across 7 bases. CDR1 and CDR2 (germline): SEHNR, FQNEAQ (reference sequence). The V segment lost 3 bases and the J segment 3 bases; nucleotides outside the gene matches: 4. The length of the CDR3 is 14 residues. CDR3 amino acids: CASSLGQRDTEAFF. The CDR3 DNA sequence: TGTGCCAGCAGCTTGGGACAGCGGGACACTGAAGCTTTCTTT.

The V gene is TRBV6-2 or TRBV6-3, the J gene TRBJ2-7, with TRBD1 matching 9 bases. V was pared by 6 bases and J by 7 bases, with 4 bases of the junction left unmatched. The CDR3 covers 12 residues. Germline V CDR1 and CDR2: MNHEY, SVGEGT. CDR3 amino acids: CASSQTGGEQYF. CDR3 nucleotide sequence: TGTGCCAGCAGCCAGACAGGGGGAGAGCAGTACTTC.

The chain joins TRBV5-6 to TRBJ2-1, with D unresolved. Germline V gene data show CDR1 as SGHDT and CDR2 as YYEEEE. This CDR3 has 14 amino acids. Trimming took 7 bases from V and 1 from J, leaving 12 bases between them. The CDR3 sequence: CASYAEPSYNEQFF. CDR3 coding DNA: TGTGCCAGCTATGCGGAACCATCCTACAATGAGCAGTTCTTC. The full variable domain, its missing parts supplied by reference TRBV5-6 and TRBJ2-1, is DAGVTQSPTHLIKTRGQQVTLRCSPKSGHDTVSWYQQALGQGPQFIFQYYEEEERQRGNFPDRFSGHQFPNYSSELNVNALLLGDSALYLCASYAEPSYNEQFFGPGTRLTVL.

The chain combines TRBV27 with TRBJ2-7; 7 positions match TRBD2. The V gene end was trimmed by 3 bases and the J gene end by 4 bases; junction bases not matched to a gene: 12. Per germline, CDR1 MNHEY and CDR2 SMNVEV (reference sequence). This CDR3 contains 16 residues. DNA for the CDR3: TGTGCCAGCAGTTTTATTTCTGGACTAGGTCATTACGAGCAGTACTTC. Its translation: CASSFISGLGHYEQYF.

A single count supports this clone. This rearrangement joins TRBV7-2 to TRBJ1-6; 9 bases fit TRBD1. The CDR3 spans 14 residues. V was pared by 5 bases and J by 11 bases, with 7 bases of the junction left unmatched. Germline CDR1 and CDR2: SGHTA and FQGNSA. The DNA for the CDR3 is TGTGCCAGCAGCCAAGGGACAGGGACTGCACCCCTCCACTTT. Encoded protein: CASSQGTGTAPLHF. Full variable domain (missing parts from reference TRBV7-2 and TRBJ1-6): GAGVSQSPSNKVTEKGKDVELRCDPISGHTALYWYRQSLGQGLEFLIYFQGNSAPDKSGLPSDRFSAERTGGSVSTLTIQRTQQEDSAVYLCASSQGTGTAPLHFGNGTRLTVT.

The chain joins TRBV11-2 to TRBJ1-1; weak D call: TRBD1 (5 bases). The CDR3 covers 14 residues. In germline, CDR1 is SGHAT, CDR2 FQNNGV. V was pared by 1 base and J by 1 base, with 7 bases between. The CDR3 reads CASSLVQGNTEAFF. CDR3 DNA: TGTGCCAGCAGCTTAGTGCAGGGGAACACTGAAGCTTTCTTT.

This chain uses TRBV5-6 with TRBJ1-6; D is unclear. CDR1 SGHDT and CDR2 YYEEEE come from the germline V gene. The ends were cut back, 0 bases at V and 5 bases at J, with 9 bases in the middle. This CDR3 is built from 15 residues. The CDR3 coding sequence is TGTGCCAGCAGCTTGGTATGGCAGGATAATTCACCCCTCCACTTT. Protein sequence: CASSLVWQDNSPLHF.

This clone was seen just once. The chain links TRBV19 to TRBJ1-2; D uncertain. This CDR3 is 18 amino acids long. Germline V gene data show CDR1 as LNHDA and CDR2 as SQIVND (reference sequence). V dropped 5 bases and J dropped 0 bases, with 22 bases sitting between them. DNA for the CDR3: TGTGCCAGTAGTCCAGGTGGAACAGCTACCATCGCTAACTATGGCTACACCTTC. It yields the protein CASSPGGTATIANYGYTF.

The chain has TRBV5-6 and TRBJ1-3; D is uncertain. Looked up from germline, CDR1 is SGHDT and CDR2 is YYEEEE. This CDR3 is 13 amino acids long. The V and J ends lost 7 bases and 3 bases respectively, with 11 bases between them. The CDR3 spells CASGLGLGNTIYF. CDR3 bases: TGTGCCAGCGGACTAGGACTTGGAAACACCATATATTTT.

The V call is TRBV9, the J call TRBJ2-7; TRBD1 matches at 7 bases. From germline, CDR1 is SGDLS and CDR2 YYNGEE. The V segment lost 3 bases and the J segment 1 base; nucleotides outside the gene matches: 7. CDR3 size: 15 residues. The CDR3: CASSEGATSSYEQYF. The CDR3 region has the DNA TGTGCCAGCAGCGAGGGGGCAACTTCATCCTACGAGCAGTACTTC.

This chain joins TRBV7-9 and TRBJ2-7, with 9 bases fitting TRBD1. Germline V gene data show CDR1 as SEHNR and CDR2 as FQNEAQ (reference sequence). The CDR3 is 15 amino acids. V lost 3 bases and J lost 2; bases outside the gene matches: 5. CDR3 residues: CASSLGTGLTYEQYF. In nucleotides, the CDR3 is TGTGCCAGCAGCTTGGGGACAGGGCTCACCTACGAGCAGTACTTC.

The genes are TRBV12-3 or TRBV12-4 and TRBJ2-3; D remains ambiguous. V gave up 2 bases and J gave up 3 bases, with 6 bases separating them. The CDR3 has 13 amino acids. The CDR3 region is CASSLPGTDTQYF. CDR3 coding DNA: TGTGCCAGCAGTTTACCCGGGACAGATACGCAGTATTTT.

V is TRBV5-4 and J is TRBJ2-7; 7 nucleotides agree with TRBD1. This CDR3 contains 16 residues. Losses at the gene ends were 4 bases for V and 0 bases for J; bases not matched to a gene: 10. CDR1 SGHNT and CDR2 YYREEE come from the germline V gene (reference sequence). The DNA for the CDR3 is TGTGCCAGCAGCCCAAAGACCGGGACAGTCTCCTACGAGCAGTACTTC. It yields the protein CASSPKTGTVSYEQYF.

The CDR3 region is CASSYRPGLGTDTQYF. CDR3 in DNA: TGTGCCAGCAGCTACCGCCCGGGACTAGGCACAGATACGCAGTATTTT. The J gene is TRBJ2-3, the V gene TRBV7-2, with 8 bases lining up with TRBD2. Germline V CDR1 and CDR2: SGHTA, FQGNSA. This CDR3 has 16 amino acids. Trimming took 4 bases from V and 1 from J; bases not matched to a gene: 7.

CDR3 region: CASSQDTSGIETQYF. The CDR3 DNA is TGCGCCAGCAGCCAAGATACTAGCGGGATAGAGACCCAGTACTTC. J is TRBJ2-5 and V is TRBV4-3; 10 bases are a match to TRBD2. There are 15 residues in the CDR3. After removal of 0 bases from V and 4 bases from J, the junction contained 2 bases not matched to a gene. The germline gives CDR1 LGHNA, CDR2 YSLEER.

This clone was found a few times. The V and J genes are TRBV7-2 and TRBJ1-5, with D tentatively TRBD1 (6 bases). The V gene lost 2 bases and the J gene lost 7 bases, with 15 bases spanning the gap. Germline values: CDR1 SGHTA, CDR2 FQGNSA. The CDR3 extends over 15 amino acids. The CDR3 region has the DNA TGTGCCAGCAGCTTAAATTGGGGACAACGCCAGCCCCAGCATTTT. Its protein product is CASSLNWGQRQPQHF.